The 25 T cell receptor beta chains in this list originate from one sample, sequenced in a study of post-analysis software for immune sequencing data. Study conclusions and caveats: A handful of TRBV segments occurring more often in patients than controls included TRBV5-6, TRBV5-1 and TRBV20-1.

What these receptors recognize is not known. Built from TCR beta cDNA, the libraries had unique molecular identifiers in them. Via MiXCR, TCRdb re-called the PCR reads, giving one row per CDR3 protein. The data contain more than 450,000 distinct CDR3 sequences, 44% of them singletons. Sequenced sample: blood. The receptors come from a girl aged 10 to 17 with multiple sclerosis.

V usage is TRBV7-4 and J usage is TRBJ2-7; D is unresolved. Germline V gene lookup returns CDR1 SGHVT and CDR2 SQSDAQ. V lost 1 base to trimming and J lost 12 bases, with 19 bases between them. This CDR3 has 14 residues. The CDR3 nucleotides are TGTGCCAGCAGCTTAGGACAATCCCAAGAGACCCGGTACTTC. This codes for CASSLGQSQETRYF.

This clonotype was seen only a few times. J is TRBJ2-1 and V is TRBV6-6; weak D call: TRBD1 (6 bases). Trimming shortened V by 7 bases and J by 5 bases, and 18 bases separated the two germline ends. This CDR3 spans 15 amino acids. CDR1 is MNHNY and CDR2 is SVGAGI in the germline V gene (reference sequence). The CDR3 DNA follows: TGTGCCAGCACTCGGACAGAGACCGACAACAATGAGCAGTTCTTC. Its translation: CASTRTETDNNEQFF.

This clonotype was seen many times. The rearrangement links TRBV20-1 to TRBJ2-1; 11 nucleotides line up with TRBD2. The CDR3 runs 14 residues. The germline gives CDR1 DFQATT, CDR2 SNEGSKA (reference sequence). V lost 3 bases, J lost 4 bases, and 2 bases stayed unmatched. CDR3 in amino acids: CSARGLADYNEQFF. CDR3 sequence (DNA): TGCAGTGCTAGGGGACTAGCGGATTACAATGAGCAGTTCTTC.

The CDR3 region has the DNA TGTGCCAGCAGAGGGGGGACAGGGAAGAGGAACACTGAAGCTTTCTTT. This codes for CASRGGTGKRNTEAFF. The rearrangement joins TRBV11-2 to TRBJ1-1; TRBD1 matches 9 bases. This CDR3 has 16 residues. CDR1 is SGHAT, CDR2 FQNNGV, per germline. V shed 6 bases and J 1 base; nucleotides not matched to a gene: 9.

This sequence joins TRBV27 and TRBJ1-5, with D tentatively TRBD1 (6 bases). Trimming shortened V by 5 bases and J by 7 bases, and 12 bases separated the two germline ends. From germline, CDR1 is MNHEY and CDR2 SMNVEV (reference sequence). The CDR3 is made up of 13 amino acids. In nucleotides, the CDR3 is TGTGCCAGCAGTGAACAGGGTGGGCAGCCCCAGCATTTT. Translation: CASSEQGGQPQHF.

The chain links TRBV5-1 to TRBJ2-7, with 8 bases identical to TRBD1. V dropped 0 bases and J dropped 2; count of bases not matched to a gene: 7. Germline assignment: CDR1 SGHRS and CDR2 YFSETQ. The CDR3 runs to 16 residues. The CDR3 spells CASSLALLTGAYEQYF. The DNA for the CDR3 is TGCGCCAGCAGCTTGGCCCTTTTGACAGGGGCCTACGAGCAGTACTTC.

The chain couples TRBV4-1 to TRBJ2-1; perhaps TRBD2 as D (5 bases). V lost 3 bases, J lost 5 bases, and 17 bases lay in between. CDR1 and CDR2 (germline): MGHRA, YSYEKL. The CDR3 totals 16 residues. CDR3 in DNA: TGCGCCAGCAGCCAGGAGGCGGCAGGAGGTAACAATGAGCAGTTCTTC. This gives the protein CASSQEAAGGNNEQFF.

The gene calls are TRBV6-5 and TRBJ2-4; 8 nucleotides match TRBD2. The CDR3 extends over 13 amino acids. Germline V gives CDR1 MNHEY, CDR2 SVGAGI. The V gene end was trimmed by 8 bases and the J gene end by 9 bases; junction bases not matched to a gene: 9. CDR3 protein: CASCPGGSSIQYF. The CDR3, as DNA: TGTGCCAGCTGTCCGGGGGGGTCGAGCATTCAGTACTTC.

The sample holds a few counts of this clonotype. The CDR3 spells CAISEVPGTGKIYEQYF. CDR3 sequence (DNA): TGTGCCATCAGTGAGGTCCCGGGGACAGGGAAAATCTACGAGCAGTACTTC. The chain couples TRBV10-3 to TRBJ2-7, with 9 positions matching TRBD1. Germline trimming cut 2 bases from V and 3 bases from J; bases unmatched to any gene: 11. Germline V CDR1 and CDR2: ENHRY, SYGVKD. The CDR3 runs to 17 residues.

This sequence joins TRBV6-5 and TRBJ1-1; the match to TRBD1 covers 7 bases. The CDR3 runs to 16 residues. V lost 6 bases, J lost 5 bases, and 15 bases stayed unmatched. Per germline, CDR1 MNHEY and CDR2 SVGAGI. The CDR3 DNA follows: TGTGCCAGCAGCTACCCAGGGGGAAGAGGAGAAACTGAAGCTTTCTTT. Amino acid sequence: CASSYPGGRGETEAFF.

The chain is built from TRBV9 and TRBJ1-2; D is unclear. Per the germline V gene, CDR1 is SGDLS and CDR2 is YYNGEE. This CDR3 spans 12 amino acids. The V and J ends lost 4 bases and 7 bases respectively, with 11 bases between them. CDR3 nucleotides: TGTGCCAGCAGCAAACTTACCTGTGGCTACACCTTC. Its translation: CASSKLTCGYTF. Full variable domain (rest looked up from reference TRBV9 and TRBJ1-2): DSGVTQTPKHLITATGQRVTLRCSPRSGDLSVYWYQQSLDQGLQFLIQYYNGEERAKGNILERFSAQQFPDLHSELNLSSLELGDSALYFCASSKLTCGYTFGSGTRLTVV.

The chain employs TRBV20-1 and TRBJ2-3; D remains unclear. The germline gives CDR1 DFQATT, CDR2 SNEGSKA (reference sequence). The CDR3 sequence is 12 residues long. V was cut by 6 bases and J by 3 bases, with 10 bases left in between. The CDR3 coding sequence is TGCAGTGCCCCGGTTCAGACAGATACGCAGTATTTT. This codes for CSAPVQTDTQYF.

This sequence joins TRBV5-1 and TRBJ2-5; D ambiguous. Germline V gene sequence: CDR1 SGHRS, CDR2 YFSETQ. V lost 0 bases and J 4 bases, leaving 13 bases between the germline ends. The CDR3 has 15 residues. Here the CDR3 reads CASSLEPRSRETQYF. The DNA of the CDR3 is TGCGCCAGCAGCTTGGAACCCAGATCGCGAGAGACCCAGTACTTC. The whole variable domain, filled in from reference TRBV5-1 and TRBJ2-5, reads KAGVTQTPRYLIKTRGQQVTLSCSPISGHRSVSWYQQTPGQGLQFLFEYFSETQRNKGNFPGRFSGRQFSNSRSEMNVSTLELGDSALYLCASSLEPRSRETQYFGPGTRLLVL.

This clonotype was counted at least ten times. The V call is TRBV12-3 or TRBV12-4, the J call TRBJ1-6, with D perhaps matching TRBD1 (5 bases). The CDR3 contains 15 residues. V was clipped by 3 bases and J by 3 bases, with 9 bases between them. The CDR3 loop is CASSFTGLYNSPLHF. As DNA, the CDR3 is TGTGCCAGCAGTTTTACGGGACTCTATAATTCACCCCTCCACTTT.

This clonotype was counted a few times. The rearrangement joins TRBV6-5 to TRBJ2-5; no reliable D call. This CDR3 is built from 14 residues. The ends were cut back, 6 bases at V and 1 base at J, with 12 bases in the middle. Germline-derived CDR1 and CDR2 are MNHEY and SVGAGI. The CDR3 coding sequence is TGTGCCAGCAGCCGCGGACGGATCCAAGAGACCCAGTACTTC. Its protein product is CASSRGRIQETQYF.

The sample holds a few counts of this clonotype. The chain recombines TRBV12-3 or TRBV12-4 with TRBJ1-4, with D possibly TRBD1 on 6 matching bases. V was clipped by 5 bases and J by 3 bases, with 13 bases between them. The CDR3 sequence is 15 residues long. The CDR3 loop reads CASSLGGGANEKLFF. CDR3 sequence (DNA): TGTGCCAGCAGTCTAGGAGGGGGAGCTAATGAAAAACTGTTTTTT.

This clonotype was seen more than once but under ten times. V and J are TRBV6-9 and TRBJ1-2; 8 nucleotides line up with TRBD1. Germline lookup yields CDR1 MNHGY and CDR2 SVAAGI. CDR3 length: 13 residues. Germline trimming cut 6 bases from V and 7 bases from J; bases unmatched to any gene: 7. This CDR3 is CASRRTGKCGYTF. For the CDR3, the DNA is TGTGCCAGCAGACGGACAGGGAAATGTGGCTACACCTTC.

This clonotype was found many times. This chain connects TRBV6-7 to TRBJ2-7; 9 positions match TRBD1. TRBV6-7 is an ORF, and what it does is uncertain. The CDR3 is 14 residues long. Trimming at V came to 4 bases and at J to 3 bases, leaving 4 bases not matched to a gene. The CDR3 coding sequence is TGTGCCAGCAGTTGTCCGGGACAGGGCTACGAGCAGTACTTC. This codes for CASSCPGQGYEQYF.

The V call is TRBV12-3 or TRBV12-4, the J call TRBJ2-1; no reliable D call. This CDR3 comprises 14 residues. Between the trimmed V and J ends, which lost 1 base and 7 bases, there was a span of 11 bases. The CDR3 nucleotides read TGTGCCAGCAGTTTAGAGGGTAAGACTAATGAGCAGTTCTTC. Translation gives CASSLEGKTNEQFF.

This sequence joins TRBV20-1 and TRBJ2-6, with D hard to call. The length of the CDR3 is 15 residues. Trimming left V 1 base short and J 0 bases short, with 7 bases between. Germline CDR1 DFQATT, CDR2 SNEGSKA (reference sequence). This chain's CDR3 is CSARVADSGANVLTF. The CDR3 DNA reads TGCAGTGCTAGAGTGGCAGACTCTGGGGCCAACGTCCTGACTTTC.

The chain carries TRBV25-1 and TRBJ1-1; TRBD1 is a possible D gene (6 bases). Germline lookup yields CDR1 MGHDK and CDR2 SYGVNS. V dropped 6 bases and J dropped 5 bases, with 13 bases sitting between them. The CDR3 is made up of 13 amino acids. CDR3 sequence reads: CASSASGETEAFF. The DNA of the CDR3 is TGTGCCAGCAGCGCCTCAGGGGAAACTGAAGCTTTCTTT.

In this sample, this clonotype turned up a few times. This chain links TRBV20-1 with TRBJ2-7; 11 bases align to TRBD2. This CDR3 region has 15 residues. CDR1 is DFQATT and CDR2 is SNEGSKA in the germline V gene (reference sequence). The J segment lost 2 bases and the V segment lost 6 bases, leaving 9 bases of the junction unmatched. CDR3 sequence (DNA): TGCAGTGCCCAACTAGCGGGAGTCACCGCCTACGAGCAGTACTTC. It specifies CSAQLAGVTAYEQYF.

The V gene is TRBV7-2, the J gene TRBJ2-3, with D unclear. V lost 4 bases and J 5 bases, leaving 13 bases between the germline ends. Germline lookup yields CDR1 SGHTA and CDR2 FQGNSA. This CDR3 is built from 14 residues. CDR3 DNA sequence: TGTGCCAGCAGCTCCTCATGGCTTTTAGATACGCAGTATTTT. This codes for CASSSSWLLDTQYF.

V gene TRBV5-1 combines with J gene TRBJ2-5; D is unclear. Germline CDR1 SGHRS, CDR2 YFSETQ. Trimming cost V 1 base and J 5 bases, with 12 bases left between them. The CDR3 is 14 residues long. CDR3 residues: CASSLRTSGETQYF. Written as DNA, the CDR3 is TGCGCCAGCAGCTTGCGGACGTCCGGGGAGACCCAGTACTTC.

This clonotype was observed a few times. The J gene is TRBJ2-3, the V gene TRBV4-2; possibly TRBD2 for D (7 bases). Germline CDR1 reads LGHNA; CDR2 reads YNFKEQ. The CDR3 runs 15 residues. V was pared by 1 base and J by 5 bases, with 13 bases between. The CDR3 spells CASSQGFGGQDTQYF. For the CDR3, the DNA is TGTGCCAGCAGCCAAGGGTTCGGGGGGCAAGATACGCAGTATTTT.